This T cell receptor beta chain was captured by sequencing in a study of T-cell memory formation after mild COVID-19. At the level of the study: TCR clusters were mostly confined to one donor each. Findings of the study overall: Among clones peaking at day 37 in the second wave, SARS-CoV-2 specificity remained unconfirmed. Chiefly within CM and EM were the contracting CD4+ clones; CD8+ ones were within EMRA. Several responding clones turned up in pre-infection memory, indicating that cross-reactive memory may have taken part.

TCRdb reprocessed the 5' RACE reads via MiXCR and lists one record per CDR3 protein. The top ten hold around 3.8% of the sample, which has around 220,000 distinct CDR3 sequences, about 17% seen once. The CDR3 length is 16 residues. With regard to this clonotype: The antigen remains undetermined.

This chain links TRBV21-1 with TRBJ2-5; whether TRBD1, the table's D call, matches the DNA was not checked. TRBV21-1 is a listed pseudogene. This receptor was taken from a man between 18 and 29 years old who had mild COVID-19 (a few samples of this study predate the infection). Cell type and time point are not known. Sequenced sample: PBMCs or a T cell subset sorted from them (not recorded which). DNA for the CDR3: TGTGCCAGCAGCAAAGGCGACGACAGGGGGCAAGAGACCCAGTACTTC. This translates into CASSKGDDRGQETQYF.